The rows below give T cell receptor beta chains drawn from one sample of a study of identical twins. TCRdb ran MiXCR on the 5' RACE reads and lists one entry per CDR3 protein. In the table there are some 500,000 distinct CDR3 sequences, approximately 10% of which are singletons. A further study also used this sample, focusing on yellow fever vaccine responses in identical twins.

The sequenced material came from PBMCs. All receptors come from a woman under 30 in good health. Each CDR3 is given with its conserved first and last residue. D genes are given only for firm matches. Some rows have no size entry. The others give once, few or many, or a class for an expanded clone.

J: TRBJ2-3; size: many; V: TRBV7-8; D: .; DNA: TGTGCCAGCAGCCCGGGACTCCGAATGACAGATACGCAGTATTTT; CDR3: CASSPGLRMTDTQYF
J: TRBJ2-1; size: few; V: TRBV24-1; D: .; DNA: TGTGCCACCAGTGCCCCAGGCAAGCCCTCCTACAATGAGCAGTTCTTC; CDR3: CATSAPGKPSYNEQFF
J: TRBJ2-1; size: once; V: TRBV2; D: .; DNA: TGTGCCAGCAGTGTACGGGCTTTGGGGAATGAGCAGTTCTTC; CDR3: CASSVRALGNEQFF
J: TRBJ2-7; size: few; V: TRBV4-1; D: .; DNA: TGCGCCAGCAGCCTCTTTACAGCTGAACGGGAGCAGTACTTC; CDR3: CASSLFTAEREQYF
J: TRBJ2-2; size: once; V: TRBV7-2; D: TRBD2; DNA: TGTGCCAGCAGCTTAGAAGCGGCGGGGGTCGGGGAGCTGTTTTTT; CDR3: CASSLEAAGVGELFF
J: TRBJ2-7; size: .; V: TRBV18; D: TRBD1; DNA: TGTGCCAGCTCTAAGGGACAGGGGGCCAACGAGCAGTACTTC; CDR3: CASSKGQGANEQYF
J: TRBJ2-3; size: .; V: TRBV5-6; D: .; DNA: TGTGCCAGCAGCTTTACAGGGCCCATGACCACAGATACGCAGTATTTT; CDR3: CASSFTGPMTTDTQYF
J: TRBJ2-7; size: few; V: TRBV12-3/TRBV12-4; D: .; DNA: TGTGCCAGCAGCCCGGGGGACGGAGGCTACGAGCAGTACTTC; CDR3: CASSPGDGGYEQYF
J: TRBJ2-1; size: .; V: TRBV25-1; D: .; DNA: TGTGCCAGCAGTGGATACGGGACACTCTACAATGAGCAGTTCTTC; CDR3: CASSGYGTLYNEQFF
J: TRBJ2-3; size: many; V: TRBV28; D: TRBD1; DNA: TGTGCCAGCAGTTCGACAGGGGGCTGGTCAGATACGCAGTATTTT; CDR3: CASSSTGGWSDTQYF
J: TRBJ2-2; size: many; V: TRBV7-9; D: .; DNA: TGTGCCAGCTTAGGGATGAACACCGGGGAGCTGTTTTTT; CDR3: CASLGMNTGELFF